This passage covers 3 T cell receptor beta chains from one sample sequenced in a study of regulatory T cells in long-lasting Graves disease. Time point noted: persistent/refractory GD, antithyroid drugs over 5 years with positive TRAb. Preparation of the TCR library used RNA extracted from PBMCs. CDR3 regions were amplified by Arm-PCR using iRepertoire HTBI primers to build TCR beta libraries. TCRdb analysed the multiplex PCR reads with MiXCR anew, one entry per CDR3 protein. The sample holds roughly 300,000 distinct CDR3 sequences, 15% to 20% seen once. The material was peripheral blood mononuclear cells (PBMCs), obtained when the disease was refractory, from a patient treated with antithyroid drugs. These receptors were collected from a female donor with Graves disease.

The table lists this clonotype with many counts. The CDR3 coding sequence is TGTGCCAGCAGTTACTCGAAATTGGGTTCGGGGCCTAATGAAGCTTTCTTT. It translates to CASSYSKLGSGPNEAFF. V usage is TRBV6-8 and J usage is TRBJ1-1; D might be TRBD1 (5 bases). Germline loops: CDR1 MNHGY, CDR2 SAAAGT. This CDR3 is 17 amino acids long. V lost 0 bases to trimming and J lost 7 bases, with 21 bases between them.

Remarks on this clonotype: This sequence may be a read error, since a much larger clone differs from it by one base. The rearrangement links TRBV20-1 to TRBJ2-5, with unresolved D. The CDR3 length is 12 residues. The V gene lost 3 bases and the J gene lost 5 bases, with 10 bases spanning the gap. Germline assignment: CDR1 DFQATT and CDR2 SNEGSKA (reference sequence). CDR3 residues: CSASWSMETQYF. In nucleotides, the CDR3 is TGCAGTGCTAGCTGGAGTATGGAGACCCAGTACTTC.

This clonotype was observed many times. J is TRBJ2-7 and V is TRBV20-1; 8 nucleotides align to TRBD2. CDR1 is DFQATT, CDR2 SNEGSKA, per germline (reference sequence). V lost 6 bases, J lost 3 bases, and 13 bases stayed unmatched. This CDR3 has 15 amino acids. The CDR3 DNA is TGCAGTGCCCCTCGGGGGGGAAATCCATGCTACGAGCAGTACTTC. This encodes CSAPRGGNPCYEQYF.